Below, one TCR delta chain is given with its context. Its target is not known. The data originate from a study of gammadelta T cells in human blood. TCRdb reprocessed the RT-PCR reads using CATT. In the table there are a few hundred delta-chain clones, less than 6% of which are singletons. The CDR3 loop spans 20 amino acids. The germline V gene encodes CDR1 GEAIGNYY and CDR2 EKD. The V end lost 3 bases, the J end lost 0 bases, and 28 bases lay between the germline ends. Study-wide points: Right after birth, innate γδ T cells reportedly expanded polyclonally after microbial exposure.

The sample consisted of Vgamma9Vdelta2 gamma-delta T cells from infant blood. This chain connects TRDV2 to TRDJ1; tentatively, D is TRDD2 or TRDD3 (5 bases each). TCRdb gives no J gene; it was assigned here by matching the DNA to germline. This clonotype was obtained from a human donor. The CDR3 reads CACDELPTAPFSWDTDKLIF. The CDR3 DNA reads TGTGCCTGTGACGAGTTACCGACCGCTCCCTTCTCCTGGGACACCGATAAACTCATCTTT.